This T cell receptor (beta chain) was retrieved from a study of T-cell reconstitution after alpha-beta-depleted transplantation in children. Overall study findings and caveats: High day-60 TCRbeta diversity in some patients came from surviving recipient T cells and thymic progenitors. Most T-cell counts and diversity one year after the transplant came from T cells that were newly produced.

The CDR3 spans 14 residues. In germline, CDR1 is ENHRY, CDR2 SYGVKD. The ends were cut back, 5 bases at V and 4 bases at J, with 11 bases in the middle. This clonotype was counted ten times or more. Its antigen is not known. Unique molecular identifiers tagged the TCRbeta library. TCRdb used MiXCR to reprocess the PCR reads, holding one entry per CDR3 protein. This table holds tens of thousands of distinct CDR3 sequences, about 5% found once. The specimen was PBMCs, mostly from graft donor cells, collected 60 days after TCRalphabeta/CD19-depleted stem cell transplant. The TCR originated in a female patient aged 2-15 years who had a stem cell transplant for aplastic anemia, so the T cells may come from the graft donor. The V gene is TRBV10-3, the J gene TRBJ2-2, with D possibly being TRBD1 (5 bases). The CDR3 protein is CAISTQGITGELFF. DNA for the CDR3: TGTGCCATCAGTACCCAGGGCATCACCGGGGAGCTGTTTTTT.